The clone carrying this TCR beta chain appeared a few times. Its matching antigen is unknown. This sample stems from a study of CD8+CD57+ T cells in acquired aplastic anemia. Turning to the study itself: The mean DNA yield obtained from sorted CD4+ and CD8+ cells came to around 3 ug. The study obtained about 11 million reads on average for CD4+ cells from healthy donors. Study-wide results and caveats: A significant difference in CD8+ Simpson's diversity between patients and controls was not found.

Genomic DNA, serving as template, underwent TCR beta VDJ and CDR3 profiling. TCRdb re-called the reads through MiXCR, storing one row per CDR3 protein. The sample consists of a few hundred thousand distinct CDR3 sequences, 60% to 80% of them appearing once. With V trimmed by 2 bases and J by 1 base, 8 bases remained unmatched. The CDR3 totals 17 residues. Germline V gene sequence: CDR1 SGDLS, CDR2 YYNGEE. Sequencing was performed on sorted CD4+, CD8+, or CD8+CD57+ T cells (not recorded which) from PBMCs. The chain uses TRBV9 and TRBJ2-1, with 8 positions matching TRBD2. This receptor was taken from a human donor in good health, serving as a control. In nucleotides, the CDR3 is TGTGCCAGCAGCGTGGGACTAGGCGTTCCATCCTACAATGAGCAGTTCTTC. Translation: CASSVGLGVPSYNEQFF.